The 32 T cell receptor beta chains below come from one sample, sequenced in a study of identical twins (dated by TCRdb to 2016 to 2017). The method was 5' RACE. TCRdb lists the instrument as Illumina HiSeq 2000. TCRdb handled the public reads itself, with Q25 trimming in fastp and clone calling in MiXCR, and kept productive beta chains. Merged by CDR3 protein, the rows form single entries marked with the most common genes and DNA. The table for this sample lists approximately 300,000 distinct CDR3 sequences; roughly 10% of them were counted only once. The ten largest clones capture 5.5% to 9% of the sample. This sample was shared with a second study, whose subject was yellow fever vaccine responses in identical twins.

Sequences were obtained from CD8+ T cells sorted from blood. Every receptor here comes from a woman between 18 and 29 years old in good health.

The table lists this clonotype with a few counts. The gene calls are TRBV7-6 and TRBJ2-4, with D unresolved. The V gene's germline CDR1 is SGHVS and CDR2 FNYEAQ. This CDR3 contains 13 residues. Trimming pared 5 bases from V and 5 bases from J, leaving 10 bases between. The CDR3 sequence: CASSTFPENIQYF. Here the CDR3 DNA reads TGTGCCAGCAGCACTTTCCCCGAAAACATTCAGTACTTC.

This clonotype appeared many times. The rearrangement uses TRBV6-2 or TRBV6-3 and TRBJ2-7, with no clear D. The CDR3 is 15 residues long. The V end lost 3 bases, the J end lost 0 bases, and 12 bases lay between the germline ends. Germline V CDR1 and CDR2: MNHEY, SVGEGT. The CDR3 coding sequence is TGTGCCAGCAGTTATATTGGCCAGAGCTCCTACGAGCAGTACTTC. This gives the protein CASSYIGQSSYEQYF.

This clonotype has only a few counts. CDR3 sequence: CASSYLRTSGSSIYNEQFF. The CDR3, as DNA: TGTGCCAGCAGTTATCTCAGGACTAGCGGGAGTAGCATCTACAATGAGCAGTTCTTC. The genes are TRBV11-2 and TRBJ2-1; 13 bases match TRBD2. CDR1 is SGHAT, CDR2 FQNNGV, per germline. The length of the CDR3 is 19 residues. The ends lost 6 bases at V and 3 bases at J; junction bases unmatched: 14.

This chain uses TRBV27 with TRBJ2-1, with TRBD2 matching over 10 bases. The V and J ends lost 0 bases and 9 bases, in that order; junction bases with no gene match: 8. This CDR3 spans 16 amino acids. Germline V gene data show CDR1 as MNHEY and CDR2 as SMNVEV (reference sequence). CDR3 in amino acids: CASSLSIPSGSFEQFF. As DNA, the CDR3 is TGTGCCAGCAGTTTATCGATCCCTAGCGGGAGTTTTGAGCAGTTCTTC.

V usage is TRBV7-9 and J usage is TRBJ2-7; 7 bases align to TRBD2. The germline V gene encodes CDR1 SEHNR and CDR2 FQNEAQ (reference sequence). The CDR3 runs 16 residues. J was trimmed by 2 bases and V by 2 bases; bases with no gene match: 9. For the CDR3, the DNA is TGTGCCAGCAGCTTACTAGCGGAGTGGGGTCCCTACGAGCAGTACTTC. Translation gives CASSLLAEWGPYEQYF.

This clonotype has more than one count but fewer than ten. The chain combines TRBV28 with TRBJ2-6; tentatively, D is TRBD2 (5 bases). With 7 bases removed from V and 0 bases from J, the gap between germline ends came to 16 bases. Looked up from germline, CDR1 is MDHEN and CDR2 is SYDVKM. This CDR3 is 17 amino acids long. The CDR3 loop is CASTPNPGDSGANVLTF. The CDR3 DNA is TGTGCCAGCACCCCAAACCCCGGGGACTCTGGGGCCAACGTCCTGACTTTC.

This clonotype has just a few counts. The chain carries TRBV7-9 and TRBJ2-7; TRBD1 matches 8 bases. The CDR3 is 15 amino acids. V lost 5 bases to trimming and J lost 4 bases; unmatched junction nucleotides: 10. CDR1 is SEHNR, CDR2 FQNEAQ, per germline (reference sequence). CDR3 sequence (DNA): TGTGCCAGCAGCGGGGGGATGACAGGGGCGTACGAGCAGTACTTC. Translating it yields CASSGGMTGAYEQYF. Full variable domain (rest looked up from reference TRBV7-9 and TRBJ2-7): DTGVSQNPRHKITKRGQNVTFRCDPISEHNRLYWYRQTLGQGPEFLTYFQNEAQLEKSRLLSDRFSAERPKGSFSTLEIQRTEQGDSAMYLCASSGGMTGAYEQYFGPGTRLTVT.

This clonotype was detected only a few times. The chain links TRBV25-1 to TRBJ2-7, with 7 bases fitting TRBD2. CDR3 length equals 15 residues. Germline CDR1 and CDR2: MGHDK and SYGVNS. Trimming at V came to 2 bases and at J to 0 bases, leaving 4 bases not matched to a gene. CDR3 loop: CASSELREHSYEQYF. In nucleotides, the CDR3 is TGTGCCAGCAGTGAACTGCGGGAGCACTCCTACGAGCAGTACTTC.

This clonotype has only a few counts. This chain uses TRBV4-2 with TRBJ2-7; the match to TRBD2 covers 8 bases. With 1 base clipped from V and 5 bases from J, the junction kept 7 bases outside the gene matches. The CDR3 extends over 15 amino acids. The germline V gene encodes CDR1 LGHNA and CDR2 YNFKEQ. CDR3 protein: CASSQGETSAHEQYF. DNA of the CDR3: TGTGCCAGCAGCCAAGGGGAGACTAGCGCGCACGAGCAGTACTTC.

This clonotype occurred many times. The gene calls are TRBV7-9 and TRBJ2-5, with TRBD1 matching 7 bases. Looked up from germline, CDR1 is SEHNR and CDR2 is FQNEAQ (reference sequence). The CDR3 length is 15 residues. V dropped 2 bases and J dropped 2; count of bases not matched to a gene: 5. CDR3 bases: TGTGCCAGCAGCTTACCAGGGGGTACGCAAGAGACCCAGTACTTC. Protein product: CASSLPGGTQETQYF.

The V and J genes are TRBV12-3 or TRBV12-4 and TRBJ2-3; 11 bases map to TRBD2. V shed 7 bases, J shed 2 bases, and the junction held 5 bases outside the gene matches. CDR3 length: 15 amino acids. The CDR3 reads CASTSTSGITDTQYF. CDR3 sequence (DNA): TGTGCCAGCACCTCGACTAGCGGGATCACAGATACGCAGTATTTT.

This clonotype was seen ten or more times. The J gene is TRBJ2-7, the V gene TRBV6-2 or TRBV6-3; D possibly corresponds to TRBD1 (6 bases). The V end was cut by 7 bases, the J end by 0 bases, with 13 bases between. This CDR3 is built from 14 residues. Germline V gives CDR1 MNHEY, CDR2 SVGEGT. CDR3 loop: CASMRQDSSYEQYF. The CDR3 DNA sequence: TGTGCCAGCATGCGACAGGATTCCTCCTACGAGCAGTACTTC.

This clonotype was observed a few times. J is TRBJ2-7 and V is TRBV25-1; D gene unclear. V was trimmed by 3 bases and J by 3 bases, leaving 6 bases between them. The germline V gene has CDR1 MGHDK and CDR2 SYGVNS. This CDR3 has 12 residues. The CDR3 nucleotides read TGTGCCAGCAGTGACCTAGACTACGAGCAGTACTTC. This codes for CASSDLDYEQYF.

The CDR3 nucleotides read TGTGCCAGCAGCTTAGTTGAGACTAGCGGGGGCCCCCAAGAGACCCAGTACTTC. Protein: CASSLVETSGGPQETQYF. V usage is TRBV7-8 and J usage is TRBJ2-5; 12 bases line up with TRBD2. Germline V gene sequence: CDR1 SGHVS, CDR2 FQNEAQ. The trim removed 1 base at V and 1 base at J, leaving 7 bases unmatched. This CDR3 has 18 amino acids.

In this sample, this clonotype turned up many times. The J gene is TRBJ2-3, the V gene TRBV7-9; D might be TRBD1 or TRBD2, each matching 5 bases. The germline V gene has CDR1 SEHNR and CDR2 FQNEAQ (reference sequence). The CDR3 consists of 17 residues. Trimming removed 3 bases at V and 0 bases at J, with 16 bases between. The CDR3 loop is CASSFFSYGDSTDTQYF. CDR3 in DNA: TGTGCCAGCAGCTTTTTTTCCTATGGGGACAGCACAGATACGCAGTATTTT.

This clonotype came up a few times. The chain combines TRBV3-1 with TRBJ2-7; D unclear. The ends were cut back, 4 bases at V and 6 bases at J, with 22 bases in the middle. Germline V gene lookup returns CDR1 LGHDT and CDR2 YNNKEL (reference sequence). The CDR3 runs to 16 residues. This CDR3 reads CASSLGRAFPPREQYF. The CDR3 DNA sequence: TGTGCCAGCAGCCTCGGAAGGGCCTTCCCTCCTCGCGAGCAGTACTTC.

J is TRBJ1-4 and V is TRBV14, with D uncertain. The CDR3 contains 15 residues. The ends were cut back, 4 bases at V and 4 bases at J, with 13 bases in the middle. Germline CDR1 SGHDN, CDR2 FVKESK. The CDR3: CASSPRNGFNEKLFF. CDR3 coding DNA: TGTGCCAGCAGCCCACGGAACGGTTTTAATGAAAAACTGTTTTTT.

The chain links TRBV5-5 to TRBJ2-1; perhaps TRBD1 as D (5 bases). CDR1 is SGHKS and CDR2 is YYEKEE in the germline V gene (reference sequence). The V end was cut by 0 bases, the J end by 8 bases, with 12 bases between. The CDR3 is 14 amino acids. CDR3 in amino acids: CASSLGGRTDEQFF. CDR3 coding DNA: TGTGCCAGCAGCTTGGGGGGCAGGACCGATGAGCAGTTCTTC.

This clonotype was counted ten times or more. The V call is TRBV5-1, the J call TRBJ2-2, with D uncertain. Trimming cost V 1 base and J 7 bases, with 11 bases left between them. The CDR3 has 14 amino acids. Germline-derived CDR1 and CDR2 are SGHRS and YFSETQ. CDR3 residues: CASSLYGVDGELFF. As DNA, the CDR3 is TGCGCCAGCAGCTTGTATGGTGTCGACGGGGAGCTGTTTTTT.

V is TRBV7-6 and J is TRBJ2-3; D possibly corresponds to TRBD2 (6 bases). The V gene's germline CDR1 is SGHVS and CDR2 FNYEAQ. The CDR3 runs to 16 residues. The germline V and J ends were trimmed by 5 bases and 1 base, with 16 bases remaining between them. In DNA form, the CDR3 reads TGTGCCAGCAGCCCCGGGCCGGGGGAGGGCACAGATACGCAGTATTTT. This sequence encodes CASSPGPGEGTDTQYF.

This clonotype was detected many times. The CDR3 protein is CASSAGTSGYNEQFF. CDR3 DNA sequence: TGTGCCAGCAGTGCCGGGACTAGCGGATACAATGAGCAGTTCTTC. The chain recombines TRBV28 with TRBJ2-1; 11 bases are a match to TRBD2. CDR3 size: 15 residues. Germline CDR1 and CDR2: MDHEN and SYDVKM. With 5 bases clipped from V and 4 bases from J, the junction kept 4 bases outside the gene matches. Full variable domain (rest looked up from reference TRBV28 and TRBJ2-1): DVKVTQSSRYLVKRTGEKVFLECVQDMDHENMFWYRQDPGLGLRLIYFSYDVKMKEKGDIPEGYSVSREKKERFSLILESASTNQTSMYLCASSAGTSGYNEQFFGPGTRLTVL.

In DNA, the CDR3 is TGCGCCAGCAGCCAAGATCTGGTCAGGGAGAACACTGAAGCTTTCTTT. Amino acid sequence: CASSQDLVRENTEAFF. The chain uses TRBV4-3 and TRBJ1-1, with D perhaps TRBD1 (5 bases). V was shortened by 0 bases and J by 1 base, with 12 bases between the two germline ends. The CDR3 sequence is 16 residues long. Germline V gives CDR1 LGHNA, CDR2 YSLEER.

This clonotype has a count of ten or more. The chain joins TRBV5-1 to TRBJ1-4, with 12 bases identical to TRBD1. Germline V gene sequence: CDR1 SGHRS, CDR2 YFSETQ. This CDR3 is 19 amino acids long. The V and J ends lost 0 bases and 6 bases, in that order; junction bases with no gene match: 12. CDR3 in amino acids: CASSLDPGQGAFFYEKLFF. The CDR3 coding sequence is TGCGCCAGCAGCTTGGATCCGGGACAGGGGGCGTTTTTTTATGAAAAACTGTTTTTT.

The genes are TRBV6-1 and TRBJ2-7, with D possibly TRBD1 on 6 matching bases. Germline V gives CDR1 MNHNS, CDR2 SASEGT. The CDR3 contains 14 residues. Trimming shortened V by 6 bases and J by 4 bases, and 16 bases separated the two germline ends. CDR3 residues: CASSTTQGRYEQYF. The CDR3 nucleotides are TGTGCCAGCAGCACCACTCAGGGGCGATACGAGCAGTACTTC.

The chain couples TRBV6-1 to TRBJ2-7, with TRBD2 matching over 14 bases. The CDR3 has 19 amino acids. Trimming cost V 7 bases and J 0 bases; bases outside gene matches: 14. Germline V gene data show CDR1 as MNHNS and CDR2 as SASEGT. In nucleotides, the CDR3 is TGTGCCAGCATAAACGGTCTGGGACTAGCGGGGGCCAGCTCCTACGAGCAGTACTTC. Its translation: CASINGLGLAGASSYEQYF.

This clonotype was observed many times. V usage is TRBV20-1 and J usage is TRBJ2-1; D possibly uses TRBD1 or TRBD2 (6 bases each). Trimming removed 0 bases from V and 4 bases from J, with 19 bases in between. CDR1 and CDR2 (germline): DFQATT, SNEGSKA (reference sequence). The CDR3 is 17 amino acids. The CDR3 DNA sequence: TGCAGTGCTAGAGATTCGAGGGGGGAAGGCACTTACAATGAGCAGTTCTTC. As protein: CSARDSRGEGTYNEQFF.

Details on this clonotype: A read error is possible here, since a much larger clone lies one base away. This chain joins TRBV15 and TRBJ2-1; TRBD1 might be the D (5 bases). The V end lost 3 bases, the J end lost 9 bases, and 15 bases lay between the germline ends. The CDR3 length is 14 residues. CDR1 LNHNV and CDR2 YYDKDF come from the germline V gene (reference sequence). The CDR3 sequence is CATSSPEQVVEQFF. The CDR3 bases are TGTGCCACCAGCAGCCCAGAACAGGTAGTTGAGCAGTTCTTC.

This clonotype was seen ten or more times. The V gene is TRBV28, the J gene TRBJ1-3; D unclear. Trimming removed 6 bases from V and 7 bases from J, with 13 bases in between. Per germline, CDR1 MDHEN and CDR2 SYDVKM. The CDR3 is 13 amino acids. The chain's CDR3 is CASRSDGVNTIYF. The CDR3, as DNA: TGTGCCAGCAGATCCGACGGGGTGAACACCATATATTTT.

CDR3 in amino acids: CASSFFGGPGELFF. In nucleotides, the CDR3 is TGTGCCAGCAGCTTCTTCGGGGGCCCCGGGGAGCTGTTTTTT. The chain recombines TRBV7-2 with TRBJ2-2, with D possibly being TRBD1 or TRBD2 (6 bases each). V lost 3 bases, J lost 6 bases, and 11 bases lay in between. CDR1 is SGHTA and CDR2 is FQGNSA in the germline V gene. This CDR3 has 14 residues.

This clonotype was detected a few times. The chain couples TRBV30 to TRBJ2-7, with 8 bases aligning to TRBD2. This CDR3 contains 15 residues. V was clipped by 4 bases and J by 0 bases; unmatched bases: 8. CDR1 and CDR2 (germline): GTSNPN, SVGIG (reference sequence). The CDR3 sequence is CAWMVAGGNSYEQYF. For the CDR3, the DNA is TGTGCCTGGATGGTGGCGGGGGGAAACTCCTACGAGCAGTACTTC.

This clonotype was recorded at least ten times. The V gene is TRBV29-1, the J gene TRBJ2-7; the match to TRBD2 covers 8 bases. Germline CDR1 SQVTM, CDR2 ANQGSEA. The CDR3 has 14 amino acids. V was pared by 2 bases and J by 3 bases, with 6 bases of the junction left unmatched. The CDR3 loop is CSVESAGEGYEQYF. In nucleotides, the CDR3 is TGCAGCGTTGAATCAGCGGGAGAAGGCTACGAGCAGTACTTC.

This clonotype was counted ten times or more. V and J are TRBV20-1 and TRBJ2-1; TRBD2 matches 15 bases. V was pared by 5 bases and J by 4 bases, with 6 bases of the junction left unmatched. CDR3 length: 16 amino acids. Germline assignment: CDR1 DFQATT and CDR2 SNEGSKA (reference sequence). This chain's CDR3 is CSAPGLAGGRYNEQFF. The CDR3 DNA is TGCAGTGCTCCGGGACTAGCGGGGGGACGTTACAATGAGCAGTTCTTC.